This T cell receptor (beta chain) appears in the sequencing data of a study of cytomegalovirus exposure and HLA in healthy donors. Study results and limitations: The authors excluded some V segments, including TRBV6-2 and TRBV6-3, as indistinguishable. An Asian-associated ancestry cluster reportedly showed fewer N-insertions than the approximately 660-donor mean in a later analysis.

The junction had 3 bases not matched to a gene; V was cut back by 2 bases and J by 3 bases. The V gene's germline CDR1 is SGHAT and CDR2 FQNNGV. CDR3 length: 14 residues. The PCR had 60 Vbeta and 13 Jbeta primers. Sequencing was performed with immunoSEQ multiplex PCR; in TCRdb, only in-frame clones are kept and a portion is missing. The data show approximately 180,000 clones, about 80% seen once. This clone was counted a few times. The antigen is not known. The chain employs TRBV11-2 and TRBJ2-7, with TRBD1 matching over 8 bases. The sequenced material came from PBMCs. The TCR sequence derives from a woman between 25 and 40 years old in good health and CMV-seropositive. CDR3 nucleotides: TGTGCCAGCAGCTTAATTACAGGGGGCTACGAGCAGTACTTC. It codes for CASSLITGGYEQYF.